Following are 14 T cell receptor beta chains from one sample sequenced in a study of radiation and T cells in renal cell carcinoma. The sample's time point: blood 4 weeks post-SBRT, at nephrectomy. Sample treatment: 15 Gy SBRT to primary tumor, nephrectomy 4 weeks later. Repertoires were generated with immunoSEQ multiplex PCR, while TCRdb's copy carries only in-frame clones and drops some. The profile shows roughly 160,000 clones, roughly 90% of them singletons. The sequencing here drew on blood, taken from a patient whose treatment included radiotherapy and nephrectomy. The receptors shown here come from a woman in her forties or fifties with renal cell carcinoma.

This clone was detected a few times. This chain uses TRBV7-8 with TRBJ1-2; 7 bases match TRBD1. Germline lookup yields CDR1 SGHVS and CDR2 FQNEAQ. The J segment lost 0 bases and the V segment lost 3 bases, leaving 4 bases of the junction unmatched. The CDR3 covers 15 residues. The CDR3 reads CASSFGTAANYGYTF. The CDR3 nucleotides read TGTGCCAGCAGCTTTGGGACAGCAGCTAACTATGGCTACACCTTC.

This clone was counted only a few times. The J gene is TRBJ1-1, the V gene TRBV5-1, with TRBD1 as a possible D gene (5 bases). CDR3 length equals 13 residues. Trimming shortened V by 3 bases and J by 5 bases, and 11 bases separated the two germline ends. CDR1 and CDR2 (germline): SGHRS, YFSETQ. Here the CDR3 reads CASSSTQGTEAFF. The CDR3 DNA follows: TGCGCCAGCAGCTCAACCCAGGGAACTGAAGCTTTCTTT.

This chain links TRBV7-2 with TRBJ1-2, with D hard to call. Trimming shortened V by 5 bases and J by 5 bases, and 9 bases separated the two germline ends. Germline V CDR1 and CDR2: SGHTA, FQGNSA. CDR3 length: 12 amino acids. The CDR3 spells CASSETSYGYTF. The CDR3 nucleotides are TGTGCCAGCAGCGAAACGTCTTATGGCTACACCTTC.

This clone has just one count. V and J are TRBV7-2 and TRBJ1-2; D ambiguous. This CDR3 region has 15 residues. CDR1 is SGHTA and CDR2 is FQGNSA in the germline V gene. Trimming shortened V by 5 bases and J by 4 bases, and 17 bases separated the two germline ends. The DNA of the CDR3 is TGTGCCAGCAGCGCAGAAACGTTTGGCCTCTATGGCTACACCTTC. Translated, it gives CASSAETFGLYGYTF.

The rearrangement joins TRBV11-2 to TRBJ1-5; the D gene is possibly TRBD1 (5 bases). Germline V gene lookup returns CDR1 SGHAT and CDR2 FQNNGV. Trimming removed 5 bases from V and 1 base from J, with 9 bases in between. This CDR3 contains 14 residues. The CDR3 region has the DNA TGTGCCAGCAGCCGGGGGGACAGCAATCAGCCCCAGCATTTT. Amino acids: CASSRGDSNQPQHF.

The sample holds one count of this clone. Other nucleotide sequences in the sample specify the same CDR3. The genes are TRBV18 and TRBJ2-1; D is possibly TRBD2 (6 bases). Trimming cost V 3 bases and J 4 bases, with 10 bases left between them. CDR3 length equals 14 residues. Germline CDR1 and CDR2: KGHSH and LQKENI. The CDR3 bases are TGTGCCAGCTCACCGGGACTCCAATACAATGAGCAGTTCTTC. Translation gives CASSPGLQYNEQFF.

The chain uses TRBV5-1 and TRBJ1-2; D gene ambiguous. Germline values: CDR1 SGHRS, CDR2 YFSETQ. V dropped 2 bases and J dropped 7 bases, with 15 bases sitting between them. CDR3 length equals 14 residues. The CDR3 loop reads CASSFDEGFRGYTF. Written as DNA, the CDR3 is TGCGCCAGCAGCTTCGATGAGGGTTTCCGTGGCTACACCTTC.

This chain connects TRBV4-1 to TRBJ2-7; D is ambiguous. V lost 4 bases and J 0 bases, leaving 7 bases between the germline ends. The CDR3 covers 13 residues. Germline V lookup: CDR1 MGHRA, CDR2 YSYEKL. The CDR3 region is CASSLEDSYEQYF. The CDR3 region has the DNA TGCGCCAGCAGCCTCGAAGACTCCTACGAGCAGTACTTC.

This sequence joins TRBV7-9 and TRBJ2-3; 8 bases fit TRBD2. The CDR3 runs to 14 residues. Germline V gene sequence: CDR1 SEHNR, CDR2 FQNEAQ (reference sequence). Unmatched junction bases numbered 3, after V lost 5 bases and J lost 2 bases. The CDR3 DNA is TGTGCCAGCAGCCGACTAGCGAACACAGATACGCAGTATTTT. It specifies CASSRLANTDTQYF.

This clone came up a few times. The CDR3 region is CASSAQGTANYGYTF. CDR3 bases: TGTGCCAGCAGTGCTCAGGGAACAGCTAACTATGGCTACACCTTC. The chain recombines TRBV6-1 with TRBJ1-2; possible D gene TRBD1, 5 bases. Germline V gene lookup returns CDR1 MNHNS and CDR2 SASEGT. The CDR3 spans 15 residues. Trimming left V 4 bases short and J 0 bases short, with 12 bases between.

This clone was observed a few times. The chain employs TRBV20-1 and TRBJ2-4, with D possibly being TRBD1 or TRBD2 (5 bases each). CDR3 length equals 11 residues. Germline loops: CDR1 DFQATT, CDR2 SNEGSKA (reference sequence). Deletions cut 3 bases from V and 9 bases from J, with 9 bases between. DNA for the CDR3: TGCAGTGCTAGGGGACCAAGCATTCAGTACTTC. Translation gives CSARGPSIQYF.

The chain uses TRBV15 and TRBJ1-5; D not certain. The CDR3 sequence is 12 residues long. From germline, CDR1 is LNHNV and CDR2 YYDKDF (reference sequence). Trimming took 1 base from V and 5 from J, leaving 3 bases between them. The CDR3 sequence is CATSRVHQPQHF. The CDR3 nucleotides read TGTGCCACCAGCAGAGTTCATCAGCCCCAGCATTTT. Full variable domain (missing parts from reference TRBV15 and TRBJ1-5): DAMVIQNPRYQVTQFGKPVTLSCSQTLNHNVMYWYQQKSSQAPKLLFHYYDKDFNNEADTPDNFQSRRPNTSFCFLDIRSPGLGDTAMYLCATSRVHQPQHFGDGTRLSIL.

The CDR3: CASSPLRELFF. The CDR3 DNA reads TGTGCCAGCAGCCCCCTAAGGGAGCTGTTTTTT. The V and J genes are TRBV7-9 and TRBJ2-2; no clear D. Between the trimmed V and J ends, which lost 5 bases and 9 bases, there was a span of 7 bases. In germline, CDR1 is SEHNR, CDR2 FQNEAQ (reference sequence). This CDR3 contains 11 residues.

This rearrangement joins TRBV29-1 to TRBJ2-2, with D perhaps TRBD1 (6 bases). V shed 7 bases and J shed 0 bases, with 9 bases lying between them. CDR3 length: 13 residues. The V gene's germline CDR1 is SQVTM and CDR2 ANQGSEA. The CDR3: CSAQGPNTGELFF. Here the CDR3 DNA reads TGCAGCGCCCAGGGGCCGAACACCGGGGAGCTGTTTTTT.